This TCR beta chain was sequenced for a study of response to subunit inactivated influenza vaccine. The study, taken as a whole, reports: The authors suggested that every seasonal influenza vaccination recruits few new T cells.

This CDR3 is built from 14 residues. CDR1 and CDR2 from the germline V gene are SGHTA and FQGNSA. Trimming cost V 5 bases and J 5 bases; bases outside gene matches: 6. MiXCR, applied by TCRdb to the RT-PCR reads, yields one record per CDR3 protein. This table has about 500,000 distinct CDR3 sequences, about 15% appearing once. This clonotype was seen only a few times. Its antigen remains unknown. The chain joins TRBV7-2 to TRBJ2-5; 9 bases map to TRBD1. The sequence derives from a man in his fifties or sixties who received an inactivated influenza vaccine. The sample here was CD4+ T cells sorted from PBMCs, taken around 25 months after vaccination. CDR3: CASSQQGAYETQYF. The CDR3 nucleotides are TGTGCCAGCAGCCAACAGGGGGCTTATGAGACCCAGTACTTC. The complete variable domain, with remaining parts taken from reference TRBV7-2 and TRBJ2-5, reads GAGVSQSPSNKVTEKGKDVELRCDPISGHTALYWYRQSLGQGLEFLIYFQGNSAPDKSGLPSDRFSAERTGGSVSTLTIQRTQQEDSAVYLCASSQQGAYETQYFGPGTRLLVL.